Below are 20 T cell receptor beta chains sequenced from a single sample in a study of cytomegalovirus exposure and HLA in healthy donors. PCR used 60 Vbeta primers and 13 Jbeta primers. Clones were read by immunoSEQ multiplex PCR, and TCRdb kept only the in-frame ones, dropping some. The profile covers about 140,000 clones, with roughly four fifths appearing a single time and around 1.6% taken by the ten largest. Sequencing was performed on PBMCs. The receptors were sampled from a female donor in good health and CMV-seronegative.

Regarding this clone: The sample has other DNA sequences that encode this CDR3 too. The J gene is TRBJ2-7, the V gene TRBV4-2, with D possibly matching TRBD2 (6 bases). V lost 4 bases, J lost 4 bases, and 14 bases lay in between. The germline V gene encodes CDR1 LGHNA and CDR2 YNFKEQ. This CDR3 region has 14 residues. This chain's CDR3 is CASSLRDFTYEQYF. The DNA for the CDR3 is TGTGCCAGCAGCCTGCGGGATTTCACTTACGAGCAGTACTTC.

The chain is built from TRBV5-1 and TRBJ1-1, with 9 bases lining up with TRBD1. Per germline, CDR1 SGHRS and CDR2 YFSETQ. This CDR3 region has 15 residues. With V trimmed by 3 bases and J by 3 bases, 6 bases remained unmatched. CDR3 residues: CASSWGTGWDTEAFF. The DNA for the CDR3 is TGCGCCAGCAGCTGGGGGACAGGGTGGGACACTGAAGCTTTCTTT.

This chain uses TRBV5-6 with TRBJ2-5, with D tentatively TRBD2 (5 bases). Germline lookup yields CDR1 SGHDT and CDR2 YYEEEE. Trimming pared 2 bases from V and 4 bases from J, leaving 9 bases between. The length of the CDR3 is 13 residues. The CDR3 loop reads CASSFSGIETQYF. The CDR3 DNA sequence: TGTGCCAGCAGCTTTTCCGGGATAGAGACCCAGTACTTC.

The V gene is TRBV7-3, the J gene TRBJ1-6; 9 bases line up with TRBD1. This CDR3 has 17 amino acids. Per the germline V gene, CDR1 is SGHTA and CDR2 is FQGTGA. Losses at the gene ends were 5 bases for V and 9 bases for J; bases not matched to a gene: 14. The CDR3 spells CASSPYFTGTGTSPLHF. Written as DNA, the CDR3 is TGTGCCAGCAGCCCGTACTTCACCGGGACAGGGACTTCACCCCTCCACTTT.

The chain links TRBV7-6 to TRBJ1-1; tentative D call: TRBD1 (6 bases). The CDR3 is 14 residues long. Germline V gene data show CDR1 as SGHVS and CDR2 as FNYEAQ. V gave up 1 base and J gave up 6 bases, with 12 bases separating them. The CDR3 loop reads CASSLEGVTAEAFF. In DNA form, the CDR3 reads TGTGCCAGCAGCTTAGAGGGGGTGACGGCTGAAGCTTTCTTT.

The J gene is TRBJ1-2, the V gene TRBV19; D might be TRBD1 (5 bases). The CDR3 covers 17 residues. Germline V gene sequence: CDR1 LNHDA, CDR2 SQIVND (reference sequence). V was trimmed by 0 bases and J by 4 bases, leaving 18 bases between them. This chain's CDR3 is CASSIDPLQAMPYGYTF. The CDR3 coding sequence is TGTGCCAGTAGTATAGATCCCCTACAGGCAATGCCCTATGGCTACACCTTC.

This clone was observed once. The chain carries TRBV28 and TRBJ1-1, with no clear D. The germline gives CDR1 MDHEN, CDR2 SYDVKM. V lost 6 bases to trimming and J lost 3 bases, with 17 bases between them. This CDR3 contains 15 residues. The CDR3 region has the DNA TGTGCCAGCAGCCTAGAGGGAACAGTTCACACTGAAGCTTTCTTT. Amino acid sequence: CASSLEGTVHTEAFF.

The CDR3 DNA follows: TGTGCCAGCAGCTTAGTGAGGGGAGGTGTTGATACGCAGTATTTT. The encoded protein is CASSLVRGGVDTQYF. The rearrangement uses TRBV11-2 and TRBJ2-3; the D gene is possibly TRBD2 (6 bases). The germline V gene encodes CDR1 SGHAT and CDR2 FQNNGV. Trimming pared 1 base from V and 6 bases from J, leaving 14 bases between. This CDR3 has 15 amino acids.

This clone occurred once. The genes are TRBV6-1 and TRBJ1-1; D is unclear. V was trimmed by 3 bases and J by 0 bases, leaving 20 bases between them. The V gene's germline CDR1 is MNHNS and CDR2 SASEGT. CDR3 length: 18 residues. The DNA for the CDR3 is TGTGCCAGCAGTGATAGGGCAGCGGGTTTTACCATGAACACTGAAGCTTTCTTT. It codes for CASSDRAAGFTMNTEAFF.

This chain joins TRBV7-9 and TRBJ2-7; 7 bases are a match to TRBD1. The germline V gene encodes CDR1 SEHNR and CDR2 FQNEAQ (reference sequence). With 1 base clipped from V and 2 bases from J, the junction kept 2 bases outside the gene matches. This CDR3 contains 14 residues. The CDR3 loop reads CASSLEGGAYEQYF. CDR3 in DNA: TGTGCCAGCAGCTTAGAAGGGGGCGCCTACGAGCAGTACTTC.

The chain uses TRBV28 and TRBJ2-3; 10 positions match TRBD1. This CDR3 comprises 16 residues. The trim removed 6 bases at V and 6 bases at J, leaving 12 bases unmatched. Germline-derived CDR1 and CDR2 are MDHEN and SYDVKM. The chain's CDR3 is CASRSGQGTFVDTQYF. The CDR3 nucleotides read TGTGCCAGCAGATCGGGACAGGGGACATTTGTCGATACGCAGTATTTT. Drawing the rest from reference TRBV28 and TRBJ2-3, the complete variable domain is DVKVTQSSRYLVKRTGEKVFLECVQDMDHENMFWYRQDPGLGLRLIYFSYDVKMKEKGDIPEGYSVSREKKERFSLILESASTNQTSMYLCASRSGQGTFVDTQYFGPGTRLTVL.

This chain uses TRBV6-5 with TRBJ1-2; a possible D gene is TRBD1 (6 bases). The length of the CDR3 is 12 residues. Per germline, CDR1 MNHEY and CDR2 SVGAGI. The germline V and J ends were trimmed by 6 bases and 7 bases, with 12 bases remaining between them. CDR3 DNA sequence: TGTGCCAGCAGACAGGGTCTGGGTGGCTACACCTTC. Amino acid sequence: CASRQGLGGYTF.

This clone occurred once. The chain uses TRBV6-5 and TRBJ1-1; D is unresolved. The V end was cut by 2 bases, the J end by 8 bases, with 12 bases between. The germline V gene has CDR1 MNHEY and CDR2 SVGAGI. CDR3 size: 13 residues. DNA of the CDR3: TGTGCCAGCAGTTACGCGACGGGAAGGGAAGCTTTCTTT. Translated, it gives CASSYATGREAFF.

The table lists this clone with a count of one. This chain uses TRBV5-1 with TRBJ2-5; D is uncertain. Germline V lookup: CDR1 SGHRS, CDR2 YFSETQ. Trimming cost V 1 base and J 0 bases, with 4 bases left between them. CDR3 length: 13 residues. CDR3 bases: TGCGCCAGCAGCTTGACTTACCAAGAGACCCAGTACTTC. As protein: CASSLTYQETQYF.

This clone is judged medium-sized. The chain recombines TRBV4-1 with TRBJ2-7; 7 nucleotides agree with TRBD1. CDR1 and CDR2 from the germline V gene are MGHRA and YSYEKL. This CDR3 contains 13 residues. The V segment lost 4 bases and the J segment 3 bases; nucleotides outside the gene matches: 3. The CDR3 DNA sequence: TGCGCCAGCAGCCTGGGACAGAACTACGAGCAGTACTTC. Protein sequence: CASSLGQNYEQYF.

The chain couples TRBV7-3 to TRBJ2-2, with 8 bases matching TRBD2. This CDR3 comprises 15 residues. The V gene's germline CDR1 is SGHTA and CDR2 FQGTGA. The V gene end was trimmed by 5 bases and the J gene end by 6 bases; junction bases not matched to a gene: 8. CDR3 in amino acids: CASSPAGTSPGELFF. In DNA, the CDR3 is TGTGCCAGCAGCCCCGCCGGGACTAGTCCCGGGGAGCTGTTTTTT.

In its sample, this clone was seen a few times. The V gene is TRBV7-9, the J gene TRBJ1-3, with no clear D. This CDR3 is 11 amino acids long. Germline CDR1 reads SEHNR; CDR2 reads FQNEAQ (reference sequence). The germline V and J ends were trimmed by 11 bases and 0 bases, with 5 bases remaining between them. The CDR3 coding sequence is TGTGCCGTCGGCTCTGGAAACACCATATATTTT. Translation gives CAVGSGNTIYF.

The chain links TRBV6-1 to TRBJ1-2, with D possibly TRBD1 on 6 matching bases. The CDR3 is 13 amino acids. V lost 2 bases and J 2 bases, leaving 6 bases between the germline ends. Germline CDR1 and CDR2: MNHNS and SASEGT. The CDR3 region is CASSETGNYGYTF. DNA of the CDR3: TGTGCCAGCAGTGAAACAGGGAACTATGGCTACACCTTC.

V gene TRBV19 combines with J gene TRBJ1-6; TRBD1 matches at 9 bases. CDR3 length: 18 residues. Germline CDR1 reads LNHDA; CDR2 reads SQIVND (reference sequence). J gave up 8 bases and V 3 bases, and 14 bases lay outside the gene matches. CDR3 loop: CASSISRNRGRGDSPLHF. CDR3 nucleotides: TGTGCCAGTAGTATTTCGCGGAACAGGGGGCGCGGGGATTCACCCCTCCACTTT.

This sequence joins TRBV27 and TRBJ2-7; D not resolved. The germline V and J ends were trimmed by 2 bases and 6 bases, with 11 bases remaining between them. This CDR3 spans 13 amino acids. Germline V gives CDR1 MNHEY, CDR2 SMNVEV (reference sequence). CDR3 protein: CASSLLPIREQYF. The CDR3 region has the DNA TGTGCCAGCAGTTTACTACCAATCCGCGAGCAGTACTTC.